The 27 T cell receptor beta chains given below trace back to one sample, sequenced in a study of blood T cells in healthy people across ages. For the second PCR, which ran for about 6 to 12 cycles, a sample-barcoded 5' primer and a J-beta primer mix were used. TCRdb re-analysed the 5' RACE reads in MiXCR, keeping a single row per CDR3 protein. The sample records about 1.8 million distinct CDR3 sequences, roughly 52% being singletons. The specimen was blood. These receptor sequences come from a woman aged 40 to 50 in good health.

This clonotype was seen more than once but under ten times. V and J are TRBV3-1 and TRBJ1-5, with a possible D match to TRBD1 (5 bases). The CDR3 is made up of 17 amino acids. Germline V gene sequence: CDR1 LGHDT, CDR2 YNNKEL (reference sequence). V lost 1 base and J 4 bases, leaving 17 bases between the germline ends. The CDR3 DNA is TGTGCCAGCAGCCAAGGTGATCCGGGACTAAGGAATCAGCCCCAGCATTTT. This codes for CASSQGDPGLRNQPQHF.

V gene TRBV24-1 combines with J gene TRBJ2-4, with TRBD1 identical over 8 bases. The CDR3 consists of 15 residues. J lost 4 bases, V lost 3 bases, and 4 bases had no gene match. Germline-derived CDR1 and CDR2 are KGHDR and SFDVKD. CDR3 amino acids: CATSDPRTGKNIQYF. DNA of the CDR3: TGTGCCACCAGTGATCCCCGGACAGGGAAAAACATTCAGTACTTC.

The gene calls are TRBV6-2 or TRBV6-3 and TRBJ2-4; D unclear. There are 15 residues in the CDR3. The germline V gene has CDR1 MNHEY and CDR2 SVGEGT. The germline V and J ends were trimmed by 8 bases and 0 bases, with 14 bases remaining between them. CDR3 residues: CASRSTRLAKNIQYF. For the CDR3, the DNA is TGTGCCAGCCGATCAACCCGGCTAGCCAAAAACATTCAGTACTTC.

This clonotype was observed a handful of times. The rearrangement joins TRBV7-9 to TRBJ1-4; 7 nucleotides match TRBD1. J lost 8 bases, V lost 5 bases, and 14 bases had no gene match. The CDR3 is 16 residues long. The germline V gene encodes CDR1 SEHNR and CDR2 FQNEAQ (reference sequence). CDR3 nucleotides: TGTGCCAGCAGCCCCAACCTCCGGGACAGTGGGGAAAAACTGTTTTTT. Encoded protein: CASSPNLRDSGEKLFF.

V is TRBV6-2 or TRBV6-3 and J is TRBJ1-2, with 7 bases lining up with TRBD1. Germline V CDR1 and CDR2: MNHEY, SVGEGT. There are 13 residues in the CDR3. V lost 7 bases, J lost 5 bases, and 7 bases stayed unmatched. DNA for the CDR3: TGTGCCAGCAACAGCCGGGACAGATATGGCTACACCTTC. Translated, it gives CASNSRDRYGYTF.

This chain connects TRBV28 to TRBJ1-6; a weak D match, TRBD1 (6 bases). The CDR3 is made up of 12 amino acids. Trimming removed 11 bases at V and 12 bases at J, with 17 bases between. CDR1 and CDR2 (germline): MDHEN, SYDVKM. The chain's CDR3 is CACTPWGRPLHF. Here the CDR3 DNA reads TGTGCCTGCACACCTTGGGGGCGACCCCTCCACTTT.

This clonotype was counted a single time. This rearrangement joins TRBV7-9 to TRBJ2-5, with 9 bases lining up with TRBD1. This CDR3 comprises 16 residues. J was trimmed by 5 bases and V by 5 bases; bases with no gene match: 12. Looked up from germline, CDR1 is SEHNR and CDR2 is FQNEAQ (reference sequence). DNA for the CDR3: TGTGCCAGCAGCCATAACCCAACAGGGGGCCAGGAGACCCAGTACTTC. Its protein product is CASSHNPTGGQETQYF.

This clonotype was picked up a small number of times. The gene calls are TRBV7-9 and TRBJ2-4; D ambiguous. The CDR3 extends over 15 amino acids. CDR1 and CDR2 (germline): SEHNR, FQNEAQ (reference sequence). Trimming shortened V by 4 bases and J by 3 bases, and 13 bases separated the two germline ends. The CDR3 region is CASSSRLGNKNIQYF. CDR3 nucleotides: TGTGCCAGCAGCTCCAGGCTGGGTAACAAAAACATTCAGTACTTC.

The J gene is TRBJ1-4, the V gene TRBV20-1, with no clear D. The CDR3 extends over 13 amino acids. The V end was cut by 2 bases, the J end by 3 bases, with 7 bases between. Germline V lookup: CDR1 DFQATT, CDR2 SNEGSKA (reference sequence). CDR3 residues: CSARPAANEKLFF. For the CDR3, the DNA is TGCAGTGCTAGACCGGCCGCTAATGAAAAACTGTTTTTT.

The rearrangement uses TRBV29-1 and TRBJ2-7; the D call may be TRBD1 or TRBD2 (6 bases each). The DNA end favors TRBJ2-4, so the J call may be wrong. CDR1 is SQVTM, CDR2 ANQGSEA, per germline. The CDR3 consists of 14 residues. CDR3 sequence reads: CSVRELGGVDIQYF. The CDR3 bases are TGCAGCGTCCGAGAGCTGGGGGGCGTTGACATTCAGTACTTC.

The rearrangement links TRBV11-1 to TRBJ2-2; D unresolved. Deletions cut 7 bases from V and 0 bases from J, with 9 bases between. The length of the CDR3 is 14 residues. Germline loops: CDR1 SGHAT, CDR2 FQDESV (reference sequence). DNA of the CDR3: TGTGCCAGCAACCACATCCCGAACACCGGGGAGCTGTTTTTT. Protein product: CASNHIPNTGELFF.

This chain connects TRBV18 to TRBJ1-2; D is uncertain. Per germline, CDR1 KGHSH and CDR2 LQKENI. The V end was cut by 3 bases, the J end by 4 bases, with 9 bases between. This CDR3 is 13 amino acids long. The CDR3 DNA reads as TGTGCCAGCTCACCTTCACATCTCTATGGCTACACCTTC. Translation gives CASSPSHLYGYTF.

The chain uses TRBV6-2 or TRBV6-3 and TRBJ2-4; TRBD1 matches 7 bases. V trimming: 4 bases; J trimming: 13 bases; junction bases outside the gene matches: 7. CDR3 length: 12 residues. Per germline, CDR1 MNHEY and CDR2 SVGEGT. CDR3 sequence reads: CASSSDRREQYF. CDR3 DNA: TGTGCCAGCAGTTCGGACAGGAGAGAGCAGTACTTC.

The chain employs TRBV6-5 and TRBJ1-1; 10 bases are a match to TRBD1. This CDR3 region has 16 residues. V trimming: 2 bases; J trimming: 3 bases; junction bases outside the gene matches: 6. From germline, CDR1 is MNHEY and CDR2 SVGAGI. DNA for the CDR3: TGTGCCAGCAGTTACGCCGGGACAGGGGTTGACACTGAAGCTTTCTTT. Translating it yields CASSYAGTGVDTEAFF.

J is TRBJ1-1 and V is TRBV7-2, with D possibly TRBD1 on 6 matching bases. Germline CDR1 and CDR2: SGHTA and FQGNSA. Trimming removed 6 bases at V and 0 bases at J, with 11 bases between. This CDR3 has 14 amino acids. CDR3 DNA: TGTGCCAGCAGGCCTACAGGGATGAACACTGAAGCTTTCTTT. It specifies CASRPTGMNTEAFF. Combining the CDR3 with reference TRBV7-2 and TRBJ1-1 gives the whole variable domain GAGVSQSPSNKVTEKGKDVELRCDPISGHTALYWYRQSLGQGLEFLIYFQGNSAPDKSGLPSDRFSAERTGGSVSTLTIQRTQQEDSAVYLCASRPTGMNTEAFFGQGTRLTVV.

This chain uses TRBV7-9 with TRBJ2-1, with D tentatively TRBD1 or TRBD2 (5 bases each). Germline loops: CDR1 SEHNR, CDR2 FQNEAQ (reference sequence). The CDR3 length is 16 residues. Trimming took 5 bases from V and 1 from J, leaving 15 bases between them. This CDR3 reads CASSVGRGRSYNEQFF. The DNA of the CDR3 is TGTGCCAGCAGCGTTGGACGGGGACGTTCCTACAATGAGCAGTTCTTC. The variable domain in full, completed from reference TRBV7-9 and TRBJ2-1, reads DTGVSQNPRHKITKRGQNVTFRCDPISEHNRLYWYRQTLGQGPEFLTYFQNEAQLEKSRLLSDRFSAERPKGSFSTLEIQRTEQGDSAMYLCASSVGRGRSYNEQFFGPGTRLTVL.

This clonotype was seen a few times. A junction boundary mismatches the germline segment, possibly from a read error. V is TRBV10-3 and J is TRBJ2-3; D is possibly TRBD1 (8 bases). CDR3 length equals 17 residues. Germline V CDR1 and CDR2: ENHRY, SYGVKD. CDR3 region: CAISESKRTGRADTQYF. CDR3 bases: TGTGCCATCAGCGAGTCGAAAAGGACAGGGAGGGCAGATACGCAGTATTTT.

This clonotype was seen a handful of times. This chain connects TRBV6-2 or TRBV6-3 to TRBJ2-7; tentatively, D is TRBD1 (6 bases). CDR1 is MNHEY, CDR2 SVGEGT, per germline. The CDR3 covers 14 residues. Trimming removed 6 bases from V and 3 bases from J, with 15 bases in between. CDR3 DNA: TGTGCCAGCAGCCTTATCCGGGACAACTACGAGCAGTACTTC. It encodes CASSLIRDNYEQYF.

The rearrangement links TRBV5-1 to TRBJ2-1; no definite D call. This CDR3 spans 11 amino acids. Germline assignment: CDR1 SGHRS and CDR2 YFSETQ. The germline V and J ends were trimmed by 4 bases and 10 bases, with 9 bases remaining between them. The CDR3 DNA reads TGCGCCAGCAGCGCCAGTAGAGAGCAGTTCTTC. This sequence encodes CASSASREQFF.

The chain has TRBV20-1 and TRBJ2-6; 8 bases line up with TRBD1. In germline, CDR1 is DFQATT, CDR2 SNEGSKA (reference sequence). V lost 8 bases and J lost 4; bases outside the gene matches: 7. The CDR3 spans 14 residues. The CDR3 sequence is CSTQGAEGANVLTF. The CDR3 region has the DNA TGCAGTACCCAGGGGGCGGAAGGGGCCAACGTCCTGACTTTC.

This clonotype was counted only a few times. The V and J genes are TRBV6-2 or TRBV6-3 and TRBJ1-5; D is ambiguous. V was trimmed by 8 bases and J by 2 bases, leaving 10 bases between them. CDR1 MNHEY and CDR2 SVGEGT come from the germline V gene. The CDR3 is 13 amino acids. CDR3 sequence: CASHFRRNQPQHF. Here the CDR3 DNA reads TGTGCCAGCCATTTCAGGCGCAATCAGCCCCAGCATTTT.

In its sample, this clonotype was seen a few times. V gene TRBV2 combines with J gene TRBJ1-5; TRBD1 might be the D (6 bases). The CDR3 totals 13 residues. V shed 7 bases and J shed 6 bases, with 13 bases lying between them. Germline CDR1 SNHLY, CDR2 FYNNEI. This CDR3 reads CASNPGATQPQHF. The CDR3 nucleotides are TGTGCCAGCAATCCAGGGGCGACTCAGCCCCAGCATTTT.

V usage is TRBV7-2 and J usage is TRBJ2-7; 9 bases are shared with TRBD1. Gene TRBJ2-5 matches the end of the DNA better, so the J call may be wrong. The CDR3 totals 15 residues. Per the germline V gene, CDR1 is SGHTA and CDR2 is FQGNSA. CDR3 sequence: CASSLGQGDWETQYF. CDR3 sequence (DNA): TGTGCCAGCAGCTTAGGACAGGGGGACTGGGAGACCCAGTACTTC.

This clonotype was counted between two and nine times. Here the CDR3 DNA reads TGTGCCAGCACCAACAAGGAGGGACACTATGGCTACACCTTC. Protein: CASTNKEGHYGYTF. The chain couples TRBV3-1 to TRBJ1-2; perhaps TRBD1 as D (5 bases). Deletions cut 7 bases from V and 3 bases from J, with 15 bases between. Looked up from germline, CDR1 is LGHDT and CDR2 is YNNKEL (reference sequence). The CDR3 length is 14 residues.

This clonotype has only one observation. This chain uses TRBV20-1 with TRBJ1-6; 8 positions match TRBD1. CDR1 is DFQATT, CDR2 SNEGSKA, per germline (reference sequence). V gave up 6 bases and J gave up 0 bases; unmatched junction bases: 4. CDR3 length equals 15 residues. The CDR3 bases are TGCAGTGCGCAGACAGGGGCCTCCTATAATTCACCCCTCCACTTT. Amino acids: CSAQTGASYNSPLHF.

This chain connects TRBV18 to TRBJ2-7; D ambiguous. The germline CDR1 and CDR2 sequences are KGHSH and LQKENI. This CDR3 is 15 amino acids long. V dropped 2 bases and J dropped 7 bases, with 18 bases sitting between them. CDR3 nucleotide sequence: TGTGCCAGCTCACCAGATGGTGTCTTGACAAATGAGCAGTACTTC. Encoded protein: CASSPDGVLTNEQYF.

V usage is TRBV7-2 and J usage is TRBJ2-1; D is unresolved. The assigned J gene may be wrong: the sequence end matches TRBJ2-7 better. Germline values: CDR1 SGHTA, CDR2 FQGNSA. This CDR3 region has 12 residues. CDR3 bases: TGTGCCAGCGGCTCGCCATACAATGAGCAGTACTTC. It codes for CASGSPYNEQYF.